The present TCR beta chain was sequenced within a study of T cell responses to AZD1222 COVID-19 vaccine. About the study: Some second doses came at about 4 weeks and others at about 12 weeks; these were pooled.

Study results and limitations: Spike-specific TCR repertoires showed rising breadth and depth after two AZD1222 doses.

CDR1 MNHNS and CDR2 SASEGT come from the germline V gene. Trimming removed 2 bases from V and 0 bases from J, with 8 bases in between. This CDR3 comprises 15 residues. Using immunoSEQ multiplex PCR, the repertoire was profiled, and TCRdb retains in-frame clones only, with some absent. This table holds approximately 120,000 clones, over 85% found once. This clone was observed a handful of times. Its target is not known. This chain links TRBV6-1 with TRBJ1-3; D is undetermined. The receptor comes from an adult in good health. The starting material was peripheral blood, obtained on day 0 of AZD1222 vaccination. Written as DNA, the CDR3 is TGTGCCAGCAGTGAAAGGAGTTACTCTGGAAACACCATATATTTT. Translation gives CASSERSYSGNTIYF.